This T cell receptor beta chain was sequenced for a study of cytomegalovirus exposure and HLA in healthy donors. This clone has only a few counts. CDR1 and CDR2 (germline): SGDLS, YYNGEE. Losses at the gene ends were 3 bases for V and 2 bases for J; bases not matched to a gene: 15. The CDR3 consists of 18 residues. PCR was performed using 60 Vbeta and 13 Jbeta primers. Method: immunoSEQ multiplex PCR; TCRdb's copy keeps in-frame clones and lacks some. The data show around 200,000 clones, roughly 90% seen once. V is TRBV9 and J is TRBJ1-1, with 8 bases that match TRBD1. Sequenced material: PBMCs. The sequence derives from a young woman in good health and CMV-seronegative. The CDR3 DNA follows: TGTGCCAGCAGCGCGGGATTAGGGACAGGACTTACTAACACTGAAGCTTTCTTT. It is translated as CASSAGLGTGLTNTEAFF.